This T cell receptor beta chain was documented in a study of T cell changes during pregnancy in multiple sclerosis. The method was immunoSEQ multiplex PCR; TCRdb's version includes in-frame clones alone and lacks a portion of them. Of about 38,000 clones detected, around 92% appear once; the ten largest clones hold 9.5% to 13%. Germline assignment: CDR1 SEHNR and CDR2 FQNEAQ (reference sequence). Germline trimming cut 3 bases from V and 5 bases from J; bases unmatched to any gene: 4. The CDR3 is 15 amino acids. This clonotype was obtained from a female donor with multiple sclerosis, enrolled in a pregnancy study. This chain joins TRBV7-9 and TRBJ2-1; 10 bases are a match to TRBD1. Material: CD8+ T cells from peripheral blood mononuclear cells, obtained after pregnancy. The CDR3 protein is CASSLQDRGHNEQFF. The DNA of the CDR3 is TGTGCCAGCAGCTTGCAAGACAGGGGGCACAATGAGCAGTTCTTC.